Listed below are T cell receptor beta chains from one sample, sequenced in a study of T cell repertoires in ileal Crohn's disease. Repertoires were generated with immunoSEQ multiplex PCR, while TCRdb's copy carries only in-frame clones and drops some. There are roughly 6,800 clones in the sample; more than 60% occur only once, and less than 3.5% lies in the top ten. Sequencing was performed on ileal tissue. Every receptor here comes from an adult with Crohn's disease. CDR3s include the opening cysteine and the closing phenylalanine or tryptophan. The D gene is left open where the match is weak. Clone size is stated in some rows and not others, as once, few, many or a class when expanded.

cdr3_nt cdr3_aa v_call clone_size j_call d_call
TGCGCCAGCAGCCCACGGACTAGCGGGACGCCGCAGTATTTT CASSPRTSGTPQYF TRBV5-1 . TRBJ2-3 TRBD2
TGCGCCAGCAGCCAAAGACAGGGGAAGAACACTGAAGCTTTCTTT CASSQRQGKNTEAFF TRBV4-1 . TRBJ1-1 TRBD1
TGCGCCAGCAGCTTGTCGGGGGGAGCGAACTATGGCTACACCTTC CASSLSGGANYGYTF TRBV5-1 . TRBJ1-2 .
TGTGCCAGCAGTTTGGACAGGGTCGAAACTGAAGCTTTCTTT CASSLDRVETEAFF TRBV27 . TRBJ1-1 TRBD1
TGTGCCAGCAGTCCGACGGGGGTCCCTAAGGGAGATGAAGCTTTCTTT CASSPTGVPKGDEAFF TRBV5-4 few TRBJ1-1 .
TGTGCCAGCAGCTTGGGCCCCGGGACTAGCGGGAGGCAAGAGCAGTACTTC CASSLGPGTSGRQEQYF TRBV5-5 . TRBJ2-7 TRBD2
TGCAGCGTTAAGTTGGCGGGACGCTCCTACGAGCAGTACTTC CSVKLAGRSYEQYF TRBV29-1 . TRBJ2-7 .
TGTGCCAGCAGCTTAGGGCAGGGGGGCTACGAGCAGTACTTC CASSLGQGGYEQYF TRBV7-9 . TRBJ2-7 .
TGTGCCAGCAGTGACGGACAGTACAATGAGCAGTTCTTC CASSDGQYNEQFF TRBV6-1 . TRBJ2-1 .
TGTGCCAGCAGCTATCCGGGACAAACCTACGAGCAGTACTTC CASSYPGQTYEQYF TRBV5-6 . TRBJ2-7 .
TGTGCCAGCAGCGCCTCCGGGACAGGGGCGGGTCAGCCCCAGCATTTT CASSASGTGAGQPQHF TRBV9 . TRBJ1-5 TRBD1
TGTGCCAGCTCACCAAATGTGGGCCCAAATGAAAAACTGTTTTTT CASSPNVGPNEKLFF TRBV18 . TRBJ1-4 .
TGTGCCAGCAGTGCCGCCTACAGGAATGAAGCTTTCTTT CASSAAYRNEAFF TRBV6-1 . TRBJ1-1 .
TGTGCCAGCAGTGGACAGGTCGAGGGGAACACTGAAGCTTTCTTT CASSGQVEGNTEAFF TRBV27 . TRBJ1-1 TRBD1
TGCAGTGCTAGTAGTAACGGGGCTTTCTTT CSASSNGAFF TRBV20-1 . TRBJ1-1 .
TGTGCCAGCAGCGTAGTACAGGGGGCTAGCACAGATACGCAGTATTTT CASSVVQGASTDTQYF TRBV9 once TRBJ2-3 TRBD1
TGTGCCAGCAGCCACGGACAGGGGATATCCAAAAACATTCAGTACTTC CASSHGQGISKNIQYF TRBV16 . TRBJ2-4 TRBD1
TGCGCCAGCACCCGGGACAGGGCCACTGAAGCTTTCTTT CASTRDRATEAFF TRBV5-1 . TRBJ1-1 TRBD1
TGTGCCAGCAGCTTACGGCGGTCCGGGGATACGCAGTATTTT CASSLRRSGDTQYF TRBV7-3 . TRBJ2-3 .
TGCGCCAGCAGCTTGGAGGAGGGAAGGGATACGCAGTATTTT CASSLEEGRDTQYF TRBV5-1 . TRBJ2-3 .
TGTGCCAGCAGCTTGGTCCCCCCCGGGAATGAGCAGTTCTTC CASSLVPPGNEQFF TRBV5-4 . TRBJ2-1 .
TGTGCCAGCAGTACGGGACAGGGGACCACTGAAGCTTTCTTT CASSTGQGTTEAFF TRBV6-8 once TRBJ1-1 TRBD1
TGTGCCAGTAGTATAGTGCAGAAGAGCAATCAGCCCCAGCATTTT CASSIVQKSNQPQHF TRBV19 . TRBJ1-5 .
TGTGCCAGCGAGCGGGGGACCTCGAACACTGAAGCTTTCTTT CASERGTSNTEAFF TRBV7-9 . TRBJ1-1 .
TGTGCCAGCAGTGCCACAGGAACTTTCTCCTACGAGCAGTACTTC CASSATGTFSYEQYF TRBV6-1 . TRBJ2-7 .
TGTGCCAGCCCGCGGACTAGCGGGAACACCGGGGAGCTGTTTTTT CASPRTSGNTGELFF TRBV6-6 large TRBJ2-2 TRBD2
TGTGCCAGCAGCTTAGTTGGTGGTAGCGGGGGGACCGAAAACATTCAGTACTTC CASSLVGGSGGTENIQYF TRBV11-3 . TRBJ2-4 TRBD2
TGTGCCAGCAGCTTAAGCAGGGGGCGAAACAATGAGCAGTTCTTC CASSLSRGRNNEQFF TRBV7-3 . TRBJ2-1 TRBD1
TGTGCCAGTCTAGACAGGGGTTCCTACGAGCAGTACTTC CASLDRGSYEQYF TRBV19 . TRBJ2-7 TRBD1